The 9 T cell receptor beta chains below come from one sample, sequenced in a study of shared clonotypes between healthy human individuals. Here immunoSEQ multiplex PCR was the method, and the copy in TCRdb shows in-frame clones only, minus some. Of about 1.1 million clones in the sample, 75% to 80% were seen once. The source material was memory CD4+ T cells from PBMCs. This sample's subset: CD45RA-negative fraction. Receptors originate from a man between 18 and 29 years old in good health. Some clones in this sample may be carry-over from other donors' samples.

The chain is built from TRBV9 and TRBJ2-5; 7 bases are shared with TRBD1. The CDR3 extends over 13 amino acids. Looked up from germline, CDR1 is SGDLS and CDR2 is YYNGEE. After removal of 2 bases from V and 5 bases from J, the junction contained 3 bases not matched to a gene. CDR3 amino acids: CASSVGQLETQYF. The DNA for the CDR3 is TGTGCCAGCAGCGTGGGACAGTTGGAGACCCAGTACTTC.

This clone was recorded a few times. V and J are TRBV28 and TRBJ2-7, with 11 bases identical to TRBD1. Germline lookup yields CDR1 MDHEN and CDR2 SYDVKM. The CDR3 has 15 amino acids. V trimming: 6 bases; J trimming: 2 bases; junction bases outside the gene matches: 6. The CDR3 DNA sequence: TGTGCCAGCAGGAGCCCGGGACAGGGGGCCTACGAGCAGTACTTC. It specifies CASRSPGQGAYEQYF.

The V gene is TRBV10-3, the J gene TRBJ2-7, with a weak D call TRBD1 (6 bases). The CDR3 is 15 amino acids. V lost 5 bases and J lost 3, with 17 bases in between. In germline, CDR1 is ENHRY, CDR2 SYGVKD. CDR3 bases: TGTGCCATCAGTCAAGGGACACCTCAAGGCTACGAGCAGTACTTC. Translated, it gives CAISQGTPQGYEQYF.

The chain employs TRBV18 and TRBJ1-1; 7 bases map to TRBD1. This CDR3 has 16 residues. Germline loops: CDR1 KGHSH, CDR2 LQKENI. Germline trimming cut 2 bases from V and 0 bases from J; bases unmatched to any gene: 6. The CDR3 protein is CASSPVGGNMNTEAFF. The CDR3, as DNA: TGTGCCAGCTCACCAGTAGGGGGCAACATGAACACTGAAGCTTTCTTT.

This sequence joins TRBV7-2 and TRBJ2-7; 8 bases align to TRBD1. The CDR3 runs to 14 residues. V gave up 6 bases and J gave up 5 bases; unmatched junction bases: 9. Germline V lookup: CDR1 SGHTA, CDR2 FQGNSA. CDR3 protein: CASRQWTGIDEQYF. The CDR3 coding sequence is TGTGCCAGCAGGCAATGGACAGGGATTGACGAGCAGTACTTC.

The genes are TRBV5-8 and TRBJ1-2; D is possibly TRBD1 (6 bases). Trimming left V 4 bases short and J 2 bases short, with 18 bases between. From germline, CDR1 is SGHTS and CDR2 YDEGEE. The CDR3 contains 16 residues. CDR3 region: CASSPVDRLTNYGYTF. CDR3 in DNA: TGTGCCAGCAGCCCGGTGGACAGACTAACAAACTATGGCTACACCTTC.

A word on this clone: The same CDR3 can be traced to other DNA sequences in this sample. CDR3: CASSLGLANEQYF. The CDR3, as DNA: TGCGCCAGCAGCTTGGGACTAGCAAACGAGCAGTACTTC. The chain combines TRBV5-1 with TRBJ2-7, with TRBD2 matching over 7 bases. Trimming at V came to 0 bases and at J to 5 bases, leaving 2 bases not matched to a gene. Germline V lookup: CDR1 SGHRS, CDR2 YFSETQ. This CDR3 contains 13 residues.

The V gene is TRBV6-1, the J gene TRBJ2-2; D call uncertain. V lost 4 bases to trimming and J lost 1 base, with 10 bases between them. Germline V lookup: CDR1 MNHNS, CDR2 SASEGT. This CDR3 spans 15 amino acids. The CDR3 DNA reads TGTGCCAGCAGTGTAGGGCACTTGAACACCGGGGAGCTGTTTTTT. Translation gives CASSVGHLNTGELFF.

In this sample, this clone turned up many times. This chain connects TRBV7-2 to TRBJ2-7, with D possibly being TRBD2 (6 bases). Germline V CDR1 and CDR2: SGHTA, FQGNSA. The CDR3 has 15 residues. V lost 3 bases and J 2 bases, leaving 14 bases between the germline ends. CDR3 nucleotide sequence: TGTGCCAGCAGCTTCGTCCCGGGACTCCCCTACGAGCAGTACTTC. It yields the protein CASSFVPGLPYEQYF.